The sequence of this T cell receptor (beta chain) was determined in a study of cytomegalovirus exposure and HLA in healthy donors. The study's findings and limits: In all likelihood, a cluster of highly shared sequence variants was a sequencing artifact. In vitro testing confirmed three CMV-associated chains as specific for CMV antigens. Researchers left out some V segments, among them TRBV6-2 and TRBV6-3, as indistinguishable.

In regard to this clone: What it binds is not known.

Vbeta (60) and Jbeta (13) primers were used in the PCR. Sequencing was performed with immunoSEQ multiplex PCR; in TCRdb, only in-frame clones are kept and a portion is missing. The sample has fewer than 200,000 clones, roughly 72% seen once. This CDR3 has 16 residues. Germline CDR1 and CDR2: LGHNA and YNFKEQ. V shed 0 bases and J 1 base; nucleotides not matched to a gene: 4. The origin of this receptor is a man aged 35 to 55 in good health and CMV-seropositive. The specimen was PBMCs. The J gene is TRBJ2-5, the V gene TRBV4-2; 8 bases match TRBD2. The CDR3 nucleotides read TGTGCCAGCAGCCAAGAGAACGGGGGGGCCCAAGAGACCCAGTACTTC. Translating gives CASSQENGGAQETQYF.